This TCR beta chain derives from a study of shared clonotypes between healthy human individuals. Turning to the study itself: Aged 18 to 49, the donors were a couple of women and a few men.

Concerning this clone: What it recognizes is unknown.

Study conclusions and caveats: Deeper or shallower sequencing was expected to change how clonotypes are shared among donors.

Ten immunoSEQ deep assay plates were used to sequence unsorted PBMC DNA. Assay: immunoSEQ multiplex PCR; the TCRdb copy retains only in-frame clones and omits some. The sample shows some 490,000 clones, about 72% of them seen only once. Per germline, CDR1 SQVTM and CDR2 ANQGSEA. CDR3 length equals 13 residues. The V and J ends lost 6 bases and 3 bases, in that order; junction bases with no gene match: 6. The clonotype comes from a woman between 40 and 50 years old in good health. Some clones in this sample may be carry-over from other donors' samples. The sequencing sample was made of PBMCs. This rearrangement joins TRBV29-1 to TRBJ2-7, with 9 bases identical to TRBD2. Here the CDR3 reads CSVRVTSGYEQYF. CDR3 DNA: TGCAGCGTCCGGGTGACTAGCGGCTACGAGCAGTACTTC.